This T cell receptor (beta chain) appears in the sequencing data of a study of human T cells and chemical hapten exposure. CDR1 SGHTA and CDR2 FQGTGA come from the germline V gene. The CDR3 loop spans 14 amino acids. Trimming took 5 bases from V and 4 from J, leaving 14 bases between them. TCRdb independently ran MiXCR on the RACE reads; one entry per CDR3 protein. The profile shows some 81,000 distinct CDR3 sequences, 8.6% of them singletons. The time point was: healthy volunteer bleed at 6 weeks. Total RNA was extracted from unfractionated whole blood. This clonotype was observed many times. This clonotype originated in a female donor in good health. Some clones in this sample may be carry-over from other donors' samples. V usage is TRBV7-3 and J usage is TRBJ1-2; D perhaps matches TRBD1 (5 bases). Sequenced material: whole blood. CDR3 coding DNA: TGTGCCAGCAGCCCTCAGTTCGACAGCTATGGCTACACCTTC. This encodes CASSPQFDSYGYTF. The variable domain in full, with the rest retrieved from reference TRBV7-3 and TRBJ1-2, is GAGVSQTPSNKVTEKGKYVELRCDPISGHTALYWYRQSLGQGPEFLIYFQGTGAADDSGLPNDRFFAVRPEGSVSTLKIQRTERGDSAVYLCASSPQFDSYGYTFGSGTRLTVV.